Included here is one T cell receptor (beta chain) sequence, with context. What it binds is not known. The data are from a study of CD8+CD57+ T cells in acquired aplastic anemia. Whole-study context: Sorted CD4+ and CD8+ cells yielded DNA averaging around 3 ug. General study findings and limits: CD8+ Simpson's diversity in patients was not significantly different from that in controls. Comparison of patients with controls identified around 30 shared CD8+ CDR3 sequences.

The template for TCR beta VDJ and CDR3 sequence profiling was genomic DNA. TCRdb reprocessed the reads with MiXCR, giving one entry per CDR3 protein. Of more than 100,000 distinct CDR3 sequences in the sample, around 46% were seen once. CDR3 length: 17 residues. J lost 0 bases, V lost 5 bases, and 7 bases had no gene match. Germline V lookup: CDR1 DFQATT, CDR2 SNEGSKA (reference sequence). This sequence joins TRBV20-1 and TRBJ2-3; 14 bases agree with TRBD2. The sample taken for sequencing was sorted CD4+, CD8+, or CD8+CD57+ T cells (not recorded which) from PBMCs. This sequence was found in a human donor in good health, serving as a control. The CDR3, as DNA: TGCAGTGCTCCGGGACTAGCGGGAGAGGGGAGCACAGATACGCAGTATTTT. It encodes CSAPGLAGEGSTDTQYF.